Following are 25 T cell receptor beta chains from one sample sequenced in a study of blood T cell repertoires in COVID-19. Sequencing was performed with immunoSEQ multiplex PCR; in TCRdb, only in-frame clones are kept and a portion is missing. Of approximately 220,000 clones in the sample, around four fifths were seen once. The sequenced sample consisted of peripheral blood. These receptors were taken from a middle-aged man with acute or convalescent COVID-19.

The rearrangement uses TRBV16 and TRBJ1-1, with D perhaps TRBD1 (6 bases). CDR1 is KGHSY, CDR2 FQNENV, per germline. The CDR3 is 14 amino acids. V lost 3 bases and J 8 bases, leaving 16 bases between the germline ends. CDR3 DNA sequence: TGTGCCAGCAGCCAGATTTGGGGGCCGGGAGAAGCTTTCTTT. This translates into CASSQIWGPGEAFF.

This clone occurred a few times. This chain uses TRBV5-1 with TRBJ1-1; tentatively, D is TRBD1 (6 bases). Trimming left V 2 bases short and J 3 bases short, with 8 bases between. Germline CDR1 SGHRS, CDR2 YFSETQ. This CDR3 spans 13 amino acids. The chain's CDR3 is CASSFKGDTEAFF. Here the CDR3 DNA reads TGCGCCAGCAGCTTTAAGGGGGACACTGAAGCTTTCTTT.

V is TRBV5-1 and J is TRBJ1-1, with 7 nucleotides matching TRBD1. Unmatched junction bases numbered 7, after V lost 1 base and J lost 1 base. The germline gives CDR1 SGHRS, CDR2 YFSETQ. The CDR3 spans 16 residues. CDR3 loop: CASSLNIGQANTEAFF. Written as DNA, the CDR3 is TGCGCCAGCAGCTTGAATATAGGACAGGCGAACACTGAAGCTTTCTTT.

About this clone itself: This CDR3 is also generated by other DNA sequences in the sample. The rearrangement links TRBV12-3 or TRBV12-4 to TRBJ1-2; D is perhaps TRBD1 (5 bases). This CDR3 is 13 amino acids long. Trimming removed 2 bases at V and 2 bases at J, with 6 bases between. The CDR3 spells CASSLRGNYGYTF. In nucleotides, the CDR3 is TGTGCCAGCAGTTTACGGGGGAACTATGGCTACACCTTC.

This clone was observed a few times. Germline and junction disagree at one end, which may indicate a read error. The chain is built from TRBV7-9 and TRBJ1-2, with unresolved D. This CDR3 has 10 residues. CDR1 is SEHNR, CDR2 FQNEAQ, per germline (reference sequence). CDR3 residues: CASSLNVEDF. CDR3 coding DNA: TGTGCCAGCAGCTTAAACGTCGAGGATTTC.

The CDR3 coding sequence is TGTGCCATCAGTTCGGACAGGAGGAACACTGAAGCTTTCTTT. Its protein product is CAISSDRRNTEAFF. The chain links TRBV10-3 to TRBJ1-1; TRBD1 agrees at 7 bases. J gave up 1 base and V 5 bases, and 4 bases lay outside the gene matches. The CDR3 has 14 amino acids. Germline lookup yields CDR1 ENHRY and CDR2 SYGVKD.

This clone turned up a few times. The rearrangement uses TRBV18 and TRBJ2-1; 7 bases fit TRBD2. The CDR3 has 16 residues. V trimming: 3 bases; J trimming: 2 bases; junction bases outside the gene matches: 7. The germline gives CDR1 KGHSH, CDR2 LQKENI. CDR3: CASSPVAGGTYNEQFF. CDR3 coding DNA: TGTGCCAGCTCACCTGTAGCGGGTGGAACCTACAATGAGCAGTTCTTC.

J is TRBJ2-2 and V is TRBV11-3, with D possibly being TRBD1 (6 bases). Deletions cut 7 bases from V and 1 base from J, with 10 bases between. The CDR3 consists of 14 residues. In germline, CDR1 is SGHNT, CDR2 YENEEA. The CDR3 DNA sequence: TGTGCCAGCAAGAAAGGGGGGAACACCGGGGAGCTGTTTTTT. Encoded protein: CASKKGGNTGELFF.

V gene TRBV7-9 combines with J gene TRBJ1-4; 8 bases are shared with TRBD1. Trimming took 5 bases from V and 7 from J; bases not matched to a gene: 6. CDR3 length equals 14 residues. In germline, CDR1 is SEHNR, CDR2 FQNEAQ (reference sequence). The CDR3 bases are TGTGCCAGCAGCATAGGACAGGGCGTTGAAAAACTGTTTTTT. Its translation is CASSIGQGVEKLFF.

The V and J genes are TRBV6-2 or TRBV6-3 and TRBJ2-1; 7 positions agree with TRBD2. V was pared by 6 bases and J by 6 bases, with 8 bases of the junction left unmatched. The germline V gene encodes CDR1 MNHEY and CDR2 SVGEGT. CDR3 length: 14 residues. CDR3 loop: CASSSGAGVNEQFF. The CDR3 coding sequence is TGTGCCAGCAGCTCCGGGGCGGGGGTCAATGAGCAGTTCTTC.

V usage is TRBV6-5 and J usage is TRBJ2-7; 10 bases agree with TRBD1. The CDR3 covers 14 residues. V lost 6 bases, J lost 3 bases, and 5 bases stayed unmatched. Per germline, CDR1 MNHEY and CDR2 SVGAGI. CDR3: CASRPGQGDYEQYF. The CDR3 coding sequence is TGTGCCAGCAGGCCAGGACAGGGGGACTACGAGCAGTACTTC.

This clone was found once. V is TRBV7-6 and J is TRBJ2-1; 15 nucleotides agree with TRBD2. From germline, CDR1 is SGHVS and CDR2 FNYEAQ. The length of the CDR3 is 15 residues. V trimming: 3 bases; J trimming: 8 bases; junction bases outside the gene matches: 2. The CDR3: CASSLGLAGGHEQFF. CDR3 DNA: TGTGCCAGCAGCTTGGGACTAGCGGGAGGCCATGAGCAGTTCTTC.

The J gene is TRBJ1-1, the V gene TRBV6-1; D possibly corresponds to TRBD1 (5 bases). The germline V gene has CDR1 MNHNS and CDR2 SASEGT. This CDR3 is built from 11 residues. The V end lost 3 bases, the J end lost 11 bases, and 10 bases lay between the germline ends. For the CDR3, the DNA is TGTGCCAGCAGTGACAGGGATGGGGCTTTCTTT. Translating it yields CASSDRDGAFF.

The chain is built from TRBV3-1 (or the pseudogene TRBV3-2) and TRBJ1-3; 12 bases map to TRBD1. After removal of 6 bases from V and 4 bases from J, the junction contained 4 bases not matched to a gene. Per germline, CDR1 LGHDT and CDR2 YNNKEL (reference sequence). The CDR3 consists of 15 residues. CDR3 nucleotides: TGTGCCAGCAGGGGACAGGGGGCGAACGGAAACACCATATATTTT. Protein sequence: CASRGQGANGNTIYF.

V and J are TRBV29-1 and TRBJ2-7; D might be TRBD1 (6 bases). The V gene's germline CDR1 is SQVTM and CDR2 ANQGSEA. V lost 4 bases and J lost 2, with 12 bases in between. CDR3 length: 13 residues. The CDR3 DNA is TGCAGCGTTGCTTGGGACACCGCCTACGAGCAGTACTTC. It translates to CSVAWDTAYEQYF.

V usage is TRBV19 and J usage is TRBJ1-2, with D perhaps TRBD1 (5 bases). This CDR3 contains 15 residues. V lost 0 bases, J lost 4 bases, and 12 bases lay in between. Per the germline V gene, CDR1 is LNHDA and CDR2 is SQIVND (reference sequence). CDR3 nucleotide sequence: TGTGCCAGTAGTATAGATCCTACAGGTACCTATGGCTACACCTTC. It is translated as CASSIDPTGTYGYTF.

The V and J genes are TRBV7-2 and TRBJ2-1; no clear D. The CDR3 length is 15 residues. Trimming pared 1 base from V and 2 bases from J, leaving 9 bases between. The germline V gene encodes CDR1 SGHTA and CDR2 FQGNSA. Here the CDR3 reads CASSLVGTTYNEQFF. CDR3 DNA sequence: TGTGCCAGCAGCTTAGTTGGCACTACCTACAATGAGCAGTTCTTC.

This clone was detected only once. The V gene is TRBV25-1, the J gene TRBJ2-7, with D possibly matching TRBD2 (5 bases). This CDR3 contains 11 residues. Germline-derived CDR1 and CDR2 are MGHDK and SYGVNS. V dropped 4 bases and J dropped 7 bases, with 8 bases sitting between them. The DNA for the CDR3 is TGTGCCAGCAGTGTTACGGGGGAGCAGTACTTC. Protein: CASSVTGEQYF.

This clone has just one count. This chain uses TRBV5-1 with TRBJ2-1; D is unresolved. This CDR3 has 12 residues. CDR1 and CDR2 from the germline V gene are SGHRS and YFSETQ. Trimming removed 0 bases at V and 10 bases at J, with 8 bases between. The CDR3 spells CASSLVSEEQFF. The DNA for the CDR3 is TGCGCCAGCAGCTTGGTGAGTGAGGAGCAGTTCTTC. Variable domain in full (rest from reference TRBV5-1 and TRBJ2-1): KAGVTQTPRYLIKTRGQQVTLSCSPISGHRSVSWYQQTPGQGLQFLFEYFSETQRNKGNFPGRFSGRQFSNSRSEMNVSTLELGDSALYLCASSLVSEEQFFGPGTRLTVL.

This chain connects TRBV19 to TRBJ2-1, with 8 bases matching TRBD2. The ends lost 0 bases at V and 8 bases at J; junction bases unmatched: 9. CDR3 length: 16 amino acids. Germline V gene sequence: CDR1 LNHDA, CDR2 SQIVND (reference sequence). The CDR3: CASSIDLRTSLYEQFF. The CDR3 nucleotides are TGTGCCAGTAGTATAGATCTCAGGACTAGCTTGTATGAGCAGTTCTTC.

This chain joins TRBV12-3 or TRBV12-4 and TRBJ1-1, with D tentatively TRBD1 (5 bases). Trimming removed 6 bases from V and 3 bases from J, with 11 bases in between. The CDR3 extends over 13 amino acids. The CDR3 DNA reads as TGTGCCAGCAGCCCATCAGGGTACACTGAAGCTTTCTTT. It codes for CASSPSGYTEAFF.

This chain joins TRBV13 and TRBJ2-5; TRBD1 agrees at 9 bases. CDR3 length: 17 amino acids. Germline loops: CDR1 PRHDT, CDR2 FYEKMQ (reference sequence). V was pared by 3 bases and J by 5 bases, with 13 bases of the junction left unmatched. The CDR3 spells CASSLSPRTGEVETQYF. The CDR3 DNA is TGTGCCAGCAGCTTGAGCCCTCGGACAGGGGAGGTCGAGACCCAGTACTTC.

This clone was detected a few times. The chain recombines TRBV2 with TRBJ1-2; 10 bases are shared with TRBD1. Looked up from germline, CDR1 is SNHLY and CDR2 is FYNNEI. V shed 8 bases, J shed 2 bases, and the junction held 11 bases outside the gene matches. The CDR3 is 16 amino acids. CDR3 protein: CASSFPGQGGNYGYTF. DNA of the CDR3: TGTGCCAGCTCATTCCCCGGACAGGGGGGGAACTATGGCTACACCTTC.

The chain carries TRBV4-1 and TRBJ1-2; 7 bases line up with TRBD1. The germline V gene has CDR1 MGHRA and CDR2 YSYEKL. V lost 4 bases to trimming and J lost 8 bases; unmatched junction nucleotides: 10. This CDR3 has 14 residues. In DNA, the CDR3 is TGCGCCAGCAGCCTTGGACAGGCTAGAGGGGGCTACACCTTC. Translation: CASSLGQARGGYTF.

J is TRBJ1-4 and V is TRBV7-9; 10 nucleotides line up with TRBD1. Germline lookup yields CDR1 SEHNR and CDR2 FQNEAQ (reference sequence). The CDR3 covers 16 residues. The V gene end was trimmed by 4 bases and the J gene end by 0 bases; junction bases not matched to a gene: 2. DNA of the CDR3: TGTGCCAGCAGCTCCGGACAGGGGGCAACTAATGAAAAACTGTTTTTT. This encodes CASSSGQGATNEKLFF.